This T cell receptor (beta chain) was sequenced in a study of blood T cell repertoires in COVID-19. Overall study context: COVID-19 samples collected from the United States, Italy and Spain covered acute and convalescent phases. PBMCs, B-cell-depleted T cells, or T cells were the source of the cDNA or gDNA that made up the material.

V was cut by 0 bases and J by 5 bases, with 6 bases left in between. The CDR3 loop spans 13 amino acids. Germline loops: CDR1 SGDLS, CDR2 YYNGEE. Methods used by the authors: The authors estimated nucleated cell counts from reference gene primer amplification. Assay used: immunoSEQ multiplex PCR; TCRdb lists only in-frame clones, some missing. V and J calls and clone size come straight from that table; D and trimming were deduced from the DNA. Here the sample spans tens of thousands of clones, under 85% being singletons. The gene calls are TRBV9 and TRBJ2-1; D remains unclear. What was sequenced was peripheral blood. The receptor comes from a human donor in a cohort sampled during active COVID-19. CDR3 bases: TGTGCCAGCAGCGTAGCTTCGGACAATGAGCAGTTCTTC. It codes for CASSVASDNEQFF.